A selection of T cell receptor beta chains follows, all from one sample in a study of CD8 T cells in Susac syndrome. One entry per CDR3 protein, called by TCRdb with MiXCR from the immunoSEQ multiplex PCR reads. Of about 250,000 distinct CDR3 sequences in the sample, just under 95% were seen once. Sequenced material: CD4+ T cells from PBMCs. Receptor source: a human donor with multiple sclerosis. CDR3s include the opening cysteine and the closing phenylalanine or tryptophan. The order of the fields is clone size, D gene, J gene, V gene, CDR3 DNA, CDR3 protein. D genes are given only for firm matches. Clone sizes are given selectively: once, few, many, or a class where the clone is expanded.

size: .
D: .
J: TRBJ1-2
V: TRBV2
DNA: TGTGCCCTCCGCGGTGGCTACACCTTC
CDR3: CALRGGYTF

size: .
D: .
J: TRBJ2-2
V: TRBV12-3/TRBV12-4
DNA: TGTGCCAGCAGTTTCTACGGCGCGGGCACCGGGGAGCTGTTTTTT
CDR3: CASSFYGAGTGELFF

size: .
D: TRBD1
J: TRBJ2-1
V: TRBV7-9
DNA: TGTGCCAGCAGCATCGGACAGGGCCACTACAATGAGCAGTTCTTC
CDR3: CASSIGQGHYNEQFF

size: once
D: .
J: TRBJ2-7
V: TRBV5-4
DNA: TGTGCCAGCAGTCGTTACGGGATCGACGAGCAGTACTTC
CDR3: CASSRYGIDEQYF

size: .
D: .
J: TRBJ1-2
V: TRBV29-1
DNA: TGCAGCGTGCGGACAGCACTATTGGTTTGGGCCTTC
CDR3: CSVRTALLVWAF

size: .
D: TRBD1
J: TRBJ1-1
V: TRBV2
DNA: TGTGCCACCGGACAGGGGGCCGACCACACTGAAGCTTTCTTT
CDR3: CATGQGADHTEAFF

size: .
D: .
J: TRBJ2-7
V: TRBV5-1
DNA: TGCGCCAGCAGCTTCGACACAGGGAAGTACGAGCAGTACTTC
CDR3: CASSFDTGKYEQYF

size: .
D: TRBD2
J: TRBJ2-1
V: TRBV4-2
DNA: TGTGCCAGCAGCCAAGATAAGGTGGGACTAGCGGAGGTCTGGGATGAGCAGTTCTTC
CDR3: CASSQDKVGLAEVWDEQFF

size: .
D: .
J: TRBJ1-6
V: TRBV12-3/TRBV12-4
DNA: TGTGCCAGCAGTCTCATTAGCTCCTATAATTCACCCCTCCACTTT
CDR3: CASSLISSYNSPLHF

size: .
D: .
J: TRBJ2-1
V: TRBV29-1
DNA: TGCAGCGCCTTTTTGAAATCCAGGAAAAATGAGCAGTTCTTC
CDR3: CSAFLKSRKNEQFF

size: .
D: .
J: TRBJ1-2
V: TRBV5-1
DNA: TGCGCCAGCAGCCGAGGGGAAGGGCAGCGAGTACCTCGTCCCACCTTC
CDR3: CASSRGEGQRVPRPTF

size: .
D: .
J: TRBJ1-3
V: TRBV2
DNA: TGTGCCAGCAGGCGAGACGTTGGAAACACCATATATTTT
CDR3: CASRRDVGNTIYF

size: .
D: .
J: TRBJ1-2
V: TRBV5-5
DNA: TGTGCCAGCAGCTTGGGGCAAGATCAGGGCTACACCTTC
CDR3: CASSLGQDQGYTF

size: .
D: .
J: TRBJ2-2
V: TRBV27
DNA: TGTGCCAGCCGAAGACTCGGTAGCGGAACCACCGGGGAGCTGTTTTTT
CDR3: CASRRLGSGTTGELFF

size: .
D: .
J: TRBJ2-2
V: TRBV28
DNA: TGTGCCAGCAGCGCCCAGGGTATCCCCGGGGAGCTGTTTTTT
CDR3: CASSAQGIPGELFF

size: .
D: TRBD2
J: TRBJ2-1
V: TRBV5-1
DNA: TGCGCCAGCAGCTCGGGACTAGCGCGCCGAACAGGCGATGAGCAGTTCTTC
CDR3: CASSSGLARRTGDEQFF

size: .
D: TRBD2
J: TRBJ2-5
V: TRBV29-1
DNA: TGCAGCGTTGATGTAGCGGGCTTGGGAGAGACCCAGTACTTC
CDR3: CSVDVAGLGETQYF

size: .
D: .
J: TRBJ1-1
V: TRBV4-1
DNA: TGCGCCAGCAGCCCGCGGGCCTTGACGAACACTGAAGCTTTCTTT
CDR3: CASSPRALTNTEAFF

size: .
D: .
J: TRBJ2-3
V: TRBV29-1
DNA: TGCAGCGTTGATAATTTAGGTAATACGCAGTATTTT
CDR3: CSVDNLGNTQYF

size: .
D: TRBD1
J: TRBJ2-2
V: TRBV12-3/TRBV12-4
DNA: TGTGCCAGCAGTGGACAGGGGGCGCCCGGGGAGCTGTTTTTT
CDR3: CASSGQGAPGELFF

size: few
D: .
J: TRBJ2-7
V: TRBV20-1
DNA: TGCAGTGCGAGACAGAGCTCCTACGAGCAGTACTTC
CDR3: CSARQSSYEQYF

size: .
D: .
J: TRBJ2-1
V: TRBV5-1
DNA: TGCGCCAGCAGCTTGGTGTGGGGGACCAACAATGAGCAGTTCTTC
CDR3: CASSLVWGTNNEQFF

size: .
D: TRBD2
J: TRBJ2-1
V: TRBV5-4
DNA: TGTGCCAGCAGCTCGCCTAGCGGAGCCCCCAATGAGCAGTTCTTC
CDR3: CASSSPSGAPNEQFF

size: .
D: .
J: TRBJ2-4
V: TRBV20-1
DNA: TGCAGTGCTAGAATGGCCGAGGAAACAAACATTCAGTACTTC
CDR3: CSARMAEETNIQYF

size: .
D: .
J: TRBJ2-5
V: TRBV7-6
DNA: TGTGCCAGCAGCACGGGACCGACCCAAGAGACCCAGTACTTC
CDR3: CASSTGPTQETQYF

size: .
D: TRBD1
J: TRBJ1-1
V: TRBV20-1
DNA: TGCAGTGCTAGACGGGACAGGGAGAGCACTGAAGCTTTCTTT
CDR3: CSARRDRESTEAFF

size: .
D: .
J: TRBJ1-5
V: TRBV5-8
DNA: TGTGCCAGCAGAGACTGGGGTTATCAGCCCCAGCATTTT
CDR3: CASRDWGYQPQHF

size: .
D: .
J: TRBJ1-4
V: TRBV7-2
DNA: TGTGCCAGCAGCCCCCAGCCAACTAATGAAAAACTGTTTTTT
CDR3: CASSPQPTNEKLFF

size: .
D: .
J: TRBJ2-2
V: TRBV30
DNA: TGTGCCTGGAGTGGGCAGGGGGAGCTGTTTTTT
CDR3: CAWSGQGELFF

size: .
D: .
J: TRBJ1-1
V: TRBV20-1
DNA: TGCAGTGCTTATCGGGTAGGGCGAAACACTGAAGCTTTCTTT
CDR3: CSAYRVGRNTEAFF

size: .
D: .
J: TRBJ1-1
V: TRBV29-1
DNA: TGCAGCGTTGAACCCGGGTCTGAAGCTTTCTTT
CDR3: CSVEPGSEAFF

size: .
D: TRBD2
J: TRBJ2-5
V: TRBV6-5
DNA: TGTGCCAGCAGTTACTCGAGTCTAGCGGGCCAAAGAGCAGAGACCCAGTACTTC
CDR3: CASSYSSLAGQRAETQYF

size: .
D: .
J: TRBJ2-3
V: TRBV4-1
DNA: TGCGCCAGCAGCCCTTTAGCCAATCAGAGGGCGCAGTATTTT
CDR3: CASSPLANQRAQYF

size: .
D: .
J: TRBJ1-5
V: TRBV12-3/TRBV12-4
DNA: TGTGCCAGCAGTTTGTCGGGGGATCAGCCCCAGCATTTT
CDR3: CASSLSGDQPQHF

size: .
D: TRBD2
J: TRBJ2-4
V: TRBV20-1
DNA: TGCAGTGCTAGAGCCGGACTAGCGGGAGTCAAAAACATTCAGTACTTC
CDR3: CSARAGLAGVKNIQYF

size: .
D: .
J: TRBJ1-2
V: TRBV29-1
DNA: TGCAGCGTGATGACAGGAAACTATGGCTACACCTTC
CDR3: CSVMTGNYGYTF

size: .
D: .
J: TRBJ2-3
V: TRBV5-1
DNA: TGCGCCAGCAGCCAATCGGACGGCCTCACAGATACGCAGTATTTT
CDR3: CASSQSDGLTDTQYF

size: .
D: .
J: TRBJ1-1
V: TRBV5-6
DNA: TGTGCCAGCAGCTTGCGGACAGTCCGAAGCACTGAAGCTTTCTTT
CDR3: CASSLRTVRSTEAFF

size: .
D: .
J: TRBJ2-1
V: TRBV24-1
DNA: TGTGCCACCAGTGATTGGGGGCTAGCCGAGTCCTACAATGAGCAGTTCTTC
CDR3: CATSDWGLAESYNEQFF

size: .
D: .
J: TRBJ2-7
V: TRBV12-3/TRBV12-4
DNA: TGTGCCAGCAGTTCCCAGCCATACGAGCAGTACTTC
CDR3: CASSSQPYEQYF

size: .
D: .
J: TRBJ2-5
V: TRBV19
DNA: .
CDR3: CASSILANNLVKTQYF

size: .
D: .
J: TRBJ2-1
V: TRBV5-6
DNA: TGTGCCAGCAGCGGCTTAGGGGGGAGGTACAATGAGCAGTTCTTC
CDR3: CASSGLGGRYNEQFF

size: once
D: TRBD1
J: TRBJ2-6
V: TRBV25-1
DNA: TGTGCCAGCAGTGAATCCCCCCCGGGACAGGTTCTCTCTGGGGCCAACGTCCTGACTTTC
CDR3: CASSESPPGQVLSGANVLTF

size: .
D: .
J: TRBJ2-1
V: TRBV7-9
DNA: TGTGCCAGCAGCTTCCCGGGACTTTTGGGTAATGAGCAGTTCTTC
CDR3: CASSFPGLLGNEQFF

size: once
D: TRBD1
J: TRBJ2-3
V: TRBV10-3
DNA: TGTGCCATCAGGGGGGACAGGGGCACAGATACGCAGTATTTT
CDR3: CAIRGDRGTDTQYF